This TCR beta chain was obtained from a study of T-cell memory formation after mild COVID-19. Study background: TCR clusters were mostly donor specific. Regarding the study as a whole: A second wave of clones peaked on day 37, and their SARS-CoV-2 specificity went unconfirmed. Clones that contracted clustered mainly in CM and EM if CD4+ and in EMRA if CD8+.

This clonotype was detected only a few times. Its target is not known. Via MiXCR, TCRdb re-called the 5' RACE reads, giving one row per CDR3 protein. The repertoire consists of under 250,000 distinct CDR3 sequences, with 15% to 17% occurring once and the leading ten covering 2% to 2.5%. The CDR3 sequence is 15 residues long. After removal of 3 bases from V and 4 bases from J, the junction contained 8 bases not matched to a gene. The TCR was taken from an adult woman who had mild COVID-19 (a few samples of this study predate the infection). Cell type and time point are not known. The chain is built from TRBV12-3 or TRBV12-4 and TRBJ1-1; 7 nucleotides match TRBD1. The specimen sequenced was PBMCs or a T cell subset sorted from them (not recorded which). The CDR3 reads CASSFRGRVGTEAFF. The CDR3 bases are TGTGCCAGCAGTTTTAGGGGGCGAGTAGGCACTGAAGCTTTCTTT.